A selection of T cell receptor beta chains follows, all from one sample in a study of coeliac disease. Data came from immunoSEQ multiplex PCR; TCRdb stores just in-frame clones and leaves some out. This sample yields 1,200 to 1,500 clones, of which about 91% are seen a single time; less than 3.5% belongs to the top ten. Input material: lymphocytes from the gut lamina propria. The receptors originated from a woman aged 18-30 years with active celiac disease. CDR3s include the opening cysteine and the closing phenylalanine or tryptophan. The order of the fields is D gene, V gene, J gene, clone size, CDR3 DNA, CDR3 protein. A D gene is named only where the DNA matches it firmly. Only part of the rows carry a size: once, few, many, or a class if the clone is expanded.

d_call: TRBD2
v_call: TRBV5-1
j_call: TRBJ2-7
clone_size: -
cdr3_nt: TGCGCCTCGACGGGGGGGGTCGAGCAGTACTTC
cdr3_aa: CASTGGVEQYF

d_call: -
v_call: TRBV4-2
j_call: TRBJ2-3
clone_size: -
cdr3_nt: TGTGCCAGCAGCCACGTAGGGGTGACAGATACGCAGTATTTT
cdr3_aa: CASSHVGVTDTQYF

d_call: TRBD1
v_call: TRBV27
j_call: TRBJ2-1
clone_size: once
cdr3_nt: TGTGCCAGCAGTAAGCCGGGACAGGGAAAAAATGAGCAGTTCTTC
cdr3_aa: CASSKPGQGKNEQFF

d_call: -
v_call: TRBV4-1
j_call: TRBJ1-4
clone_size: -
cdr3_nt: TGCGCCAGCAGCCAGTATCGGAGGGCACAAAAACTGTTTTTT
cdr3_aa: CASSQYRRAQKLFF

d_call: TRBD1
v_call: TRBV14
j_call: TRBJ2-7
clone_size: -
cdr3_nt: TGTGCCAGCAGCCGTATTCGGGACAGGGGTCCCTACGAGCAGTACTTC
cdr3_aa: CASSRIRDRGPYEQYF

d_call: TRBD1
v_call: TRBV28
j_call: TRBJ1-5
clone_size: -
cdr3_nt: TGTGCCAGCAGTTTTCGGGGACAGGGTGGACAGCCCCAGCATTTT
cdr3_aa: CASSFRGQGGQPQHF

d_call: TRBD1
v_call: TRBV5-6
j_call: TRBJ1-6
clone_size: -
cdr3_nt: TGTGCCAGCAGCTTACAGGGGCATAATTCACCCCTCCACTTT
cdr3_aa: CASSLQGHNSPLHF

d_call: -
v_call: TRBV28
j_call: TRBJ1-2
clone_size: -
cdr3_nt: TGTGCCAGCAGAGTTGGACAGAACTATGGCTACACCTTC
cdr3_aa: CASRVGQNYGYTF

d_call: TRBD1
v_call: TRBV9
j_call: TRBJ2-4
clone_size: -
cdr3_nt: TGTGCCAGCAGCGAGGGGACAGGGGGGACTAACATTCAGTACTTC
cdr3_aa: CASSEGTGGTNIQYF

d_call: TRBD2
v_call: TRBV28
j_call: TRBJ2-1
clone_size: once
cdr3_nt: TGTGCCAGCTTACTCACTAGCGGGAGGAAAAATGAGCAGTTCTTC
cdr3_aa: CASLLTSGRKNEQFF

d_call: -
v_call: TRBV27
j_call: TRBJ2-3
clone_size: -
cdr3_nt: TGTGCCAGCAGTTTATCTCTAGCAGATACGCAGTATTTT
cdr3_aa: CASSLSLADTQYF

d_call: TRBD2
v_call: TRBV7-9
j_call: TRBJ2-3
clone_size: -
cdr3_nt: TGTGCCAGCAGCTCAGCGGGGGGAAAGGCAGATACGCAGTATTTT
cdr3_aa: CASSSAGGKADTQYF

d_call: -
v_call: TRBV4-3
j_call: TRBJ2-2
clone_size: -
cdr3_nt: TGCGCCAGCAGCCAAGGGCAGGGCACCGGGGAGCTGTTTTTT
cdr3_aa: CASSQGQGTGELFF

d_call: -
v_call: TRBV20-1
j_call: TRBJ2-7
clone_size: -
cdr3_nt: TGCAGTGCCGGGGATTCCGAGCAGTACTTC
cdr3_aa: CSAGDSEQYF

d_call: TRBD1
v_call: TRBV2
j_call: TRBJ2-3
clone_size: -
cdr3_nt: TGTGCCAGCAGTGCCGGGACAGGGAGGACAGATACGCAGTATTTT
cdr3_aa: CASSAGTGRTDTQYF

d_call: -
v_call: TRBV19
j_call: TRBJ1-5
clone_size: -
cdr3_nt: TGTGCCAGTAGTATGTCAGGGAACCGCAATCAGCCCCAGCATTTT
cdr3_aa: CASSMSGNRNQPQHF

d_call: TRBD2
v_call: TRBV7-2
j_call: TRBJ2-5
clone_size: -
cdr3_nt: TGTGCCAGCAGCTCCGTACGTCTAGCGGGGGAAGAGACCCAGTACTTC
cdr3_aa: CASSSVRLAGEETQYF

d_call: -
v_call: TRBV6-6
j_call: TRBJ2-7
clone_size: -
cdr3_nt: TGTGCCAGCAGGAAGACAGAATCTGGCTACGAGCAGTACTTC
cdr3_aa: CASRKTESGYEQYF

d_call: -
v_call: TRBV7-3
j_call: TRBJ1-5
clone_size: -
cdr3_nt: TGTGCCAGCAGCTTAAGTCCTAATCAGCCCCAGCATTTT
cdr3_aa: CASSLSPNQPQHF

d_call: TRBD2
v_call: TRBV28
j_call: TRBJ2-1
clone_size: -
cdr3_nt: TGTGCCAGCAGGAGGGCGGGAGGGCCAGTGGGGAATGAGCAGTTCTTC
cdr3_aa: CASRRAGGPVGNEQFF

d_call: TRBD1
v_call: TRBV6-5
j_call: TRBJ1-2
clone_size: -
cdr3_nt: TGTGCCAGCACCTTATCCCGGGACAGCTATGGCTACACCTTC
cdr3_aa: CASTLSRDSYGYTF

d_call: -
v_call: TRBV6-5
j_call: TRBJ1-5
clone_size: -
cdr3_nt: TGTGCCAGCTCGTGGAGGGGCAATCAGCCCCAGCATTTT
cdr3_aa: CASSWRGNQPQHF

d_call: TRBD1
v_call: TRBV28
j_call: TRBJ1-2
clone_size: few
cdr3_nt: TGTGCCAGCAGCCCCGCAGGGGGCTATGGCTACACCTTC
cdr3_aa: CASSPAGGYGYTF

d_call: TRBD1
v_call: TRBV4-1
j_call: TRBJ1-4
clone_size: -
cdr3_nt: TGCGCCAGCAGCCAAGAGGCTGTTGGGGGGACAGGGGACCCAACTAATGAAAAACTGTTTTTT
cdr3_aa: CASSQEAVGGTGDPTNEKLFF

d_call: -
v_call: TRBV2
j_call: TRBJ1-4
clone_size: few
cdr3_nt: TGTGCCAGCAGCGATACAGGGATGGTGGGTAATGAAAAACTGTTTTTT
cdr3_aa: CASSDTGMVGNEKLFF

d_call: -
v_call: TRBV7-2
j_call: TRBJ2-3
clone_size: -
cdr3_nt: TGTGCCAGCAGCTTAATCGGGACTTTCACAGATACGCAGTATTTT
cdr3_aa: CASSLIGTFTDTQYF

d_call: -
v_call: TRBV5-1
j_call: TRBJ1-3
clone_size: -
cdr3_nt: TGCGCCACCTGCCCGGTTCCCGGAAACACCATATATTTT
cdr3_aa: CATCPVPGNTIYF

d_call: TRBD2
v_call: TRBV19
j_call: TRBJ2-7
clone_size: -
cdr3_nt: TGTGCCAGTAGGGCGGGAGGGCAGGCGGAGCAGTACTTC
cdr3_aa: CASRAGGQAEQYF

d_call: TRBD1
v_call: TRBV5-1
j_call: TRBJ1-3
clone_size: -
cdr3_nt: TGCGCCAGCAGCTCAGGGGGCTCTGGAAACACCATATATTTT
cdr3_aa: CASSSGGSGNTIYF

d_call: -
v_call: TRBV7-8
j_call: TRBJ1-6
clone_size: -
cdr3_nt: TGTGCCAGCAGCCCACGGGCAGGGCATTTGTCACCCCTCCACTTT
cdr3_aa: CASSPRAGHLSPLHF

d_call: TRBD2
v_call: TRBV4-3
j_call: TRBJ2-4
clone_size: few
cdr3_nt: TGCGCCAGCAGCCAAGATCATAATAGCGGGGGGAAGGCCAAAAACATTCAGTACTTC
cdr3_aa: CASSQDHNSGGKAKNIQYF

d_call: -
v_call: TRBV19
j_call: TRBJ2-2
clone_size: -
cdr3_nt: TGTGCCAGTAGTATCGGAGTCGCCGGGGAGCTGTTTTTT
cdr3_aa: CASSIGVAGELFF

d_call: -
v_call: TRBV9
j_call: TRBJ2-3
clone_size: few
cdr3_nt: TGTGCCAGCAGCGTAGCTCCGGGCACAGATACGCAGTATTTT
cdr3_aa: CASSVAPGTDTQYF

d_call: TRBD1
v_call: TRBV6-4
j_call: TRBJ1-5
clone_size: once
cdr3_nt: TGTGCCAGCCAGGCGAACAGGGGGAGTCAGCCCCAGCATTTT
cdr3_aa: CASQANRGSQPQHF

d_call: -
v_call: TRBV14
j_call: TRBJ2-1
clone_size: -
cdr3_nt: TGTGCCAGCAGCCACCTGACATTCTCCGGGACAATCCCGTACAATGAGCAGTTCTTC
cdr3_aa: CASSHLTFSGTIPYNEQFF

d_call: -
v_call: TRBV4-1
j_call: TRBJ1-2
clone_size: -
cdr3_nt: TGCGCCAGCAGCCAACCCCAGGGGATCTATGGCTACACCTTC
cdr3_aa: CASSQPQGIYGYTF

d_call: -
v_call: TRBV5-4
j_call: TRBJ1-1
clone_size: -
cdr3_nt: TGTGCCAGCAGCTTCCCCGGGAACACTGAAGCTTTCTTT
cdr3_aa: CASSFPGNTEAFF

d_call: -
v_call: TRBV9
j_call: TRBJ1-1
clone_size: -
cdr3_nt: TGTGCCAGCAGCGTAGGGGTGGGTGCGGGGGCTTACACTGAAGCTTTCTTT
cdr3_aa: CASSVGVGAGAYTEAFF

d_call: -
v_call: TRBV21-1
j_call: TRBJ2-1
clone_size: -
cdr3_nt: TGTGCCAGCAGTGCAATGCTAGCACACCATTCCGACAATGAGCAGTTCTTC
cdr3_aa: CASSAMLAHHSDNEQFF

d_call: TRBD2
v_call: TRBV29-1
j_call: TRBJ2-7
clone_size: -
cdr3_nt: TGCAGCGTTGAGACGGGAGGATCCTACGAGCAGTACTTC
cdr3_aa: CSVETGGSYEQYF

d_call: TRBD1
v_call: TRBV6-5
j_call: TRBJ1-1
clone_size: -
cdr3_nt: TGTGCCAGCAGAAGGGACAGCGAAGCTTTCTTT
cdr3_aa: CASRRDSEAFF